This T cell receptor (beta chain) was documented in a study of cytomegalovirus exposure and HLA in healthy donors. Study conclusions and caveats: Associated with cytomegalovirus, according to the listing, were around 160 TCR beta chains.

Of note for this clone: Its specificity is unknown.

Trimming at V came to 4 bases and at J to 3 bases, leaving 6 bases not matched to a gene. Germline V lookup: CDR1 SGHVS, CDR2 FNYEAQ. This CDR3 comprises 15 residues. The primer mix had 60 Vbeta and 13 Jbeta primers. TCRdb's table, derived via immunoSEQ multiplex PCR, lists solely in-frame clones and lacks some. The sample lists approximately 110,000 clones, about 80% occurring once. Sample: PBMCs. The V gene is TRBV7-6, the J gene TRBJ1-3, with 7 nucleotides matching TRBD1. The sequence was obtained from a woman between 45 and 60 years old in good health and CMV-seropositive. The CDR3 sequence is CASSSETGYGNTIYF. DNA of the CDR3: TGTGCCAGCAGCTCGGAGACAGGGTATGGAAACACCATATATTTT. Drawing the rest from reference TRBV7-6 and TRBJ1-3, the complete variable domain is GAGVSQSPRYKVTKRGQDVALRCDPISGHVSLYWYRQALGQGPEFLTYFNYEAQQDKSGLPNDRFSAERPEGSISTLTIQRTEQRDSAMYRCASSSETGYGNTIYFGEGSWLTVV.